This T cell receptor beta chain stems from a study of blood T cell repertoires in COVID-19. Study overall: Sources were T cells, B-cell-depleted T cells, or PBMCs; the material itself was cDNA or gDNA.

Data came from immunoSEQ multiplex PCR; TCRdb stores just in-frame clones and leaves some out. The sample records a few hundred thousand clones, about 68% being singletons. The length of the CDR3 is 14 residues. Trimming cost V 2 bases and J 4 bases, with 11 bases left between them. Germline CDR1 reads LGHDT; CDR2 reads YNNKEL (reference sequence). Sequencing was performed on peripheral blood. The TCR was taken from a woman at least 80 years old with acute or convalescent COVID-19. V and J are TRBV3-1 (or the pseudogene TRBV3-2) and TRBJ1-1, with D perhaps matching TRBD1 (6 bases). The CDR3, as DNA: TGTGCCAGCAGCCAACACAGGGTTGGCACTGAAGCTTTCTTT. Translated, it gives CASSQHRVGTEAFF.